These 32 T cell receptor beta chains were all obtained from the same sample, sequenced in a study of shared clonotypes between healthy human individuals. Naive CD8 cells lacked CD45RO and underwent positive selection for CCR7, leaving out terminally differentiated effector memory CD45RA+ cells. Clones were read by immunoSEQ multiplex PCR, and TCRdb kept only the in-frame ones, dropping some. The sample records around 2,000,000 clones, just over 90% being singletons. The sample was naive CD8+ T cells from PBMCs. The receptors were sampled from a man aged 18 to 30 in good health. Some clones in this sample may be carry-over from other donors' samples.

The chain is built from TRBV25-1 and TRBJ1-3, with 10 bases identical to TRBD1. The CDR3 runs 17 residues. The germline V gene encodes CDR1 MGHDK and CDR2 SYGVNS. The trim removed 0 bases at V and 4 bases at J, leaving 6 bases unmatched. The CDR3: CASSEYSGTGVGNTIYF. CDR3 DNA: TGTGCCAGCAGTGAATACTCCGGGACAGGGGTAGGAAACACCATATATTTT.

The rearrangement links TRBV29-1 to TRBJ2-1, with 16 bases aligning to TRBD2. This CDR3 has 17 residues. The V and J ends lost 7 bases and 8 bases, in that order; junction bases with no gene match: 14. Germline values: CDR1 SQVTM, CDR2 ANQGSEA. DNA of the CDR3: TGCAGCGCCCCCGGCACGGGACTAGCGGGAGGGCTTCATGAGCAGTTCTTC. It encodes CSAPGTGLAGGLHEQFF.

The rearrangement links TRBV7-7 to TRBJ2-2; the D is unclear. This CDR3 region has 12 residues. V gave up 11 bases and J gave up 0 bases, with 7 bases separating them. Germline V lookup: CDR1 SSHAT, CDR2 FNYEAQ (reference sequence). CDR3 in DNA: TGTGCCGTGATGGCGAACACCGGGGAGCTGTTTTTT. It translates to CAVMANTGELFF. Variable domain in full (rest from reference TRBV7-7 and TRBJ2-2): GAGVSQSPRYKVTKRGQDVTLRCDPISSHATLYWYQQALGQGPEFLTYFNYEAQPDKSGLPSDRFSAERPEGSISTLTIQRTEQRDSAMYRCAVMANTGELFFGEGSRLTVL.

This clone showed up just a few times. The chain has TRBV27 and TRBJ1-1, with 8 bases lining up with TRBD1. The V segment lost 5 bases and the J segment 8 bases; nucleotides outside the gene matches: 10. The length of the CDR3 is 14 residues. CDR1 and CDR2 from the germline V gene are MNHEY and SMNVEV (reference sequence). CDR3: CASSRIGGQEEAFF. The CDR3 nucleotides read TGTGCCAGCAGTCGGATAGGGGGACAGGAGGAAGCTTTCTTT.

The chain carries TRBV10-2 and TRBJ2-2; the match to TRBD2 covers 12 bases. This CDR3 contains 15 residues. J gave up 4 bases and V 6 bases, and 3 bases lay outside the gene matches. In germline, CDR1 is WSHSY, CDR2 SAAADI. CDR3 nucleotide sequence: TGCGCCAGCAGCAGACTAGCGGGAGCCACCGGGGAGCTGTTTTTT. Protein sequence: CASSRLAGATGELFF.

This clone is a singleton in its sample. The chain joins TRBV1 to TRBJ2-1; TRBD1, the table's D call, lacks a check against the DNA. TRBV1 is assigned pseudogene status. This CDR3 spans 16 amino acids. CDR3 DNA: TGCACCAGCAGCTCCCTCCGACAGGGGGCCTACAATGAGCAGTTCTTC. Translating gives CTSSSLRQGAYNEQFF.

The chain employs TRBV11-2 and TRBJ2-7; D is possibly TRBD1 (6 bases). Trimming pared 4 bases from V and 9 bases from J, leaving 22 bases between. CDR3 length: 15 amino acids. The germline gives CDR1 SGHAT, CDR2 FQNNGV. CDR3 DNA: TGTGCCAGCAGCTACCCGTCCACAGGGCTCTCCGGGCAGTACTTC. It is translated as CASSYPSTGLSGQYF.

CDR3 amino acids: CASSQFAQTGIDGYTF. CDR3 sequence (DNA): TGCGCCAGCAGCCAATTTGCCCAGACAGGGATAGATGGCTACACCTTC. The chain employs TRBV4-1 and TRBJ1-2, with 7 positions matching TRBD1. The V gene's germline CDR1 is MGHRA and CDR2 YSYEKL. The CDR3 is 16 amino acids. Germline trimming cut 2 bases from V and 6 bases from J; bases unmatched to any gene: 12.

The V and J genes are TRBV11-2 and TRBJ2-2; 12 bases align to TRBD1. J was trimmed by 3 bases and V by 0 bases; bases with no gene match: 5. In germline, CDR1 is SGHAT, CDR2 FQNNGV. The CDR3 has 18 residues. This chain's CDR3 is CASSLEGTGGWYTGELFF. In nucleotides, the CDR3 is TGTGCCAGCAGCTTAGAGGGGACAGGGGGCTGGTACACCGGGGAGCTGTTTTTT.

The chain combines TRBV10-2 with TRBJ2-1, with 7 bases that match TRBD1. Germline loops: CDR1 WSHSY, CDR2 SAAADI. This CDR3 is 15 amino acids long. Unmatched junction bases numbered 8, after V lost 5 bases and J lost 4 bases. CDR3 sequence: CASSSDRALYNEQFF. The CDR3 nucleotides are TGCGCCAGCAGTTCCGACAGGGCCCTATACAATGAGCAGTTCTTC.

V gene TRBV28 combines with J gene TRBJ2-1; D is tentatively TRBD1 or TRBD2 (6 bases each). Trimming took 4 bases from V and 2 from J, leaving 15 bases between them. The CDR3 contains 16 residues. Germline loops: CDR1 MDHEN, CDR2 SYDVKM. CDR3 bases: TGTGCCAGCAGTTGGGCTCCAGGGGAGGCCTACAATGAGCAGTTCTTC. As protein: CASSWAPGEAYNEQFF.

The chain combines TRBV30 with TRBJ1-5; D is undetermined. This CDR3 is 13 amino acids long. CDR1 is GTSNPN and CDR2 is SVGIG in the germline V gene (reference sequence). Trimming took 0 bases from V and 7 from J, leaving 10 bases between them. CDR3 nucleotide sequence: TGTGCCTGGAGTGTTGGGGAAAGGCAGCCCCAGCATTTT. This translates into CAWSVGERQPQHF.

This chain connects TRBV7-9 to TRBJ1-2; D possibly corresponds to TRBD1 (6 bases). This CDR3 spans 13 amino acids. In germline, CDR1 is SEHNR, CDR2 FQNEAQ (reference sequence). Trimming shortened V by 0 bases and J by 6 bases, and 8 bases separated the two germline ends. The CDR3 reads CASSLAPGDGYTF. The DNA for the CDR3 is TGTGCCAGCAGCTTAGCGCCAGGGGATGGCTACACCTTC.

The chain couples TRBV28 to TRBJ2-1; 10 bases are shared with TRBD2. The CDR3 runs to 19 residues. V gave up 3 bases and J gave up 3 bases; unmatched junction bases: 14. Looked up from germline, CDR1 is MDHEN and CDR2 is SYDVKM. This chain's CDR3 is CASSFPSRAGGDFYNEQFF. As DNA, the CDR3 is TGTGCCAGCAGTTTTCCGTCTCGAGCGGGGGGGGACTTCTACAATGAGCAGTTCTTC.

The rearrangement joins TRBV5-1 to TRBJ2-5; D may match TRBD1 or TRBD2 (5 bases each). The length of the CDR3 is 16 residues. Trimming took off 5 bases at V and 1 base at J, with 18 bases between the two ends. Germline lookup yields CDR1 SGHRS and CDR2 YFSETQ. Written as DNA, the CDR3 is TGCGCCAGCAGGCTTAAACCGGGGCCGAGCCAAGAGACCCAGTACTTC. Amino acids: CASRLKPGPSQETQYF.

The V and J genes are TRBV6-6 and TRBJ2-3; D is perhaps TRBD2 (5 bases). V was cut by 11 bases and J by 2 bases, with 17 bases left in between. CDR3 length: 14 amino acids. Germline V gene sequence: CDR1 MNHNY, CDR2 SVGAGI (reference sequence). The CDR3 sequence is CASRVSGITDTQYF. DNA for the CDR3: TGTGCCTCAAGGGTATCGGGGATCACAGATACGCAGTATTTT.

This clone is a singleton in its sample. This sequence joins TRBV9 and TRBJ1-2; a possible D gene is TRBD1 (5 bases). The V end was cut by 0 bases, the J end by 3 bases, with 15 bases between. The germline V gene has CDR1 SGDLS and CDR2 YYNGEE. The CDR3 runs to 16 residues. CDR3 in DNA: TGTGCCAGCAGCGTAGAGGGGAGCCGAGGCGACTATGGCTACACCTTC. Encoded protein: CASSVEGSRGDYGYTF. Supplemented by reference TRBV9 and TRBJ1-2, the full variable domain reads DSGVTQTPKHLITATGQRVTLRCSPRSGDLSVYWYQQSLDQGLQFLIQYYNGEERAKGNILERFSAQQFPDLHSELNLSSLELGDSALYFCASSVEGSRGDYGYTFGSGTRLTVV.

The chain combines TRBV30 with TRBJ2-7, with TRBD2 identical over 14 bases. The germline V gene encodes CDR1 GTSNPN and CDR2 SVGIG (reference sequence). This CDR3 spans 18 amino acids. J gave up 0 bases and V 0 bases, and 7 bases lay outside the gene matches. CDR3 region: CAWSVVGLAGGSSYEQYF. In nucleotides, the CDR3 is TGTGCCTGGAGTGTAGTTGGACTAGCGGGAGGAAGCTCCTACGAGCAGTACTTC. Full variable domain (missing parts from reference TRBV30 and TRBJ2-7): SQTIHQWPATLVQPVGSPLSLECTVEGTSNPNLYWYRQAAGRGLQLLFYSVGIGQISSEVPQNLSASRPQDRQFILSSKKLLLSDSGFYLCAWSVVGLAGGSSYEQYFGPGTRLTVT.

V is TRBV18 and J is TRBJ2-6; 7 bases match TRBD1. V lost 3 bases and J lost 0; bases outside the gene matches: 8. The CDR3 runs to 18 residues. Per germline, CDR1 KGHSH and CDR2 LQKENI. The CDR3 loop reads CASSPDRMGSSGANVLTF. Written as DNA, the CDR3 is TGTGCCAGCTCACCGGACAGGATGGGGAGCTCTGGGGCCAACGTCCTGACTTTC.

There are a few counts of this clone. Other DNA sequences within the sample encode an identical CDR3. The CDR3 DNA reads TGTGCCAGCAGCTTACCCAACACTGAAGCTTTCTTT. Translated, it gives CASSLPNTEAFF. The chain couples TRBV13 to TRBJ1-1; D is unresolved. The CDR3 is 12 residues long. Germline assignment: CDR1 PRHDT and CDR2 FYEKMQ (reference sequence). The V gene lost 2 bases and the J gene lost 2 bases, with 3 bases spanning the gap.

The rearrangement links TRBV6-1 to TRBJ2-5, with D possibly TRBD2 on 7 matching bases. The CDR3 spans 15 residues. Germline-derived CDR1 and CDR2 are MNHNS and SASEGT. The germline V and J ends were trimmed by 10 bases and 4 bases, with 22 bases remaining between them. In DNA form, the CDR3 reads TGTGCCATTACCCGAAGGGGGGGTCTAGGAGAGACCCAGTACTTC. Translated, it gives CAITRRGGLGETQYF.

This clone has just one count. The V gene is TRBV10-1, the J gene TRBJ1-3, with TRBD1 matching 8 bases. This CDR3 comprises 18 residues. Germline trimming cut 0 bases from V and 1 base from J; bases unmatched to any gene: 8. Germline V CDR1 and CDR2: WNHNN, SYGVQD (reference sequence). The CDR3 DNA sequence: TGCGCCAGCAGTGAGTCAGGGGGCAGGGGGCCTTCTGGAAACACCATATATTTT. Its protein product is CASSESGGRGPSGNTIYF.

About this clone itself: Distinct nucleotide sequences in the sample also encode this CDR3. In DNA, the CDR3 is TGTGCCTGGAGTGTTTCAGCCCCGACTGAAGCTTTCTTT. As protein: CAWSVSAPTEAFF. The rearrangement links TRBV30 to TRBJ1-1, with unresolved D. Germline CDR1 reads GTSNPN; CDR2 reads SVGIG (reference sequence). The CDR3 has 13 amino acids. Trimming left V 0 bases short and J 5 bases short, with 10 bases between. Full variable domain (missing parts from reference TRBV30 and TRBJ1-1): SQTIHQWPATLVQPVGSPLSLECTVEGTSNPNLYWYRQAAGRGLQLLFYSVGIGQISSEVPQNLSASRPQDRQFILSSKKLLLSDSGFYLCAWSVSAPTEAFFGQGTRLTVV.

This clone was detected a few times. The gene calls are TRBV30 and TRBJ1-5; D is unclear. CDR1 and CDR2 from the germline V gene are GTSNPN and SVGIG (reference sequence). V lost 0 bases and J 2 bases, leaving 8 bases between the germline ends. The length of the CDR3 is 14 residues. The CDR3 protein is CAWSVRAGNQPQHF. The DNA of the CDR3 is TGTGCCTGGAGTGTACGGGCAGGCAATCAGCCCCAGCATTTT.

Of note for this clone: Other DNA sequences from this sample encode an identical CDR3 as well. The CDR3 coding sequence is TGTGCCAGCAGCGTAGCAGGGGACTACGAGCAGTACTTC. Its translation: CASSVAGDYEQYF. The rearrangement links TRBV9 to TRBJ2-7; weak D call: TRBD1 (6 bases). V was trimmed by 0 bases and J by 3 bases, leaving 7 bases between them. Germline CDR1 is SGDLS and CDR2 is YYNGEE. The CDR3 has 13 residues.

The J gene is TRBJ2-2, the V gene TRBV7-9; 9 nucleotides align to TRBD1. Germline assignment: CDR1 SEHNR and CDR2 FQNEAQ (reference sequence). The CDR3 runs 16 residues. The V segment lost 5 bases and the J segment 2 bases; nucleotides outside the gene matches: 6. In nucleotides, the CDR3 is TGTGCCAGCAGCACCCGGACAGGGGCAAACACCGGGGAGCTGTTTTTT. Translation gives CASSTRTGANTGELFF.

The sample holds one count of this clone. The rearrangement uses TRBV10-2 and TRBJ1-1; D is undetermined. Deletions cut 3 bases from V and 11 bases from J, with 19 bases between. The germline CDR1 and CDR2 sequences are WSHSY and SAAADI. The CDR3 length is 14 residues. CDR3 sequence reads: CASSDFRLKQEAFF. Written as DNA, the CDR3 is TGCGCCAGCAGTGATTTCCGACTCAAACAAGAGGCTTTCTTT.

CDR3 nucleotides: TGTGCCAGCAGTCTGCAGGGTGGAGGGGGCCTTAACTATGGCTACACCTTC. This encodes CASSLQGGGGLNYGYTF. The chain couples TRBV27 to TRBJ1-2; 7 positions match TRBD1. The CDR3 extends over 17 amino acids. Germline-derived CDR1 and CDR2 are MNHEY and SMNVEV (reference sequence). The ends lost 5 bases at V and 1 base at J; junction bases unmatched: 13.

A note on this clone: Other nucleotide sequences in the sample specify the same CDR3. V usage is TRBV6-5 and J usage is TRBJ2-7, with unresolved D. The CDR3 totals 11 residues. The germline V gene encodes CDR1 MNHEY and CDR2 SVGAGI. The V gene lost 3 bases and the J gene lost 2 bases, with 2 bases spanning the gap. The chain's CDR3 is CASSYAYEQYF. The CDR3 DNA sequence: TGTGCCAGCAGTTATGCCTACGAGCAGTACTTC.

The J gene is TRBJ2-7, the V gene TRBV5-6, with 8 bases matching TRBD1. Per the germline V gene, CDR1 is SGHDT and CDR2 is YYEEEE. V lost 2 bases to trimming and J lost 3 bases; unmatched junction nucleotides: 4. This CDR3 has 14 residues. The CDR3 region has the DNA TGTGCCAGCAGCTTCCGGGACAGGAACTACGAGCAGTACTTC. Encoded protein: CASSFRDRNYEQYF.

The chain couples TRBV28 to TRBJ2-7, with 9 bases identical to TRBD1. Germline V gene lookup returns CDR1 MDHEN and CDR2 SYDVKM. J was trimmed by 3 bases and V by 9 bases; bases with no gene match: 12. The CDR3 is 15 residues long. The CDR3 DNA reads as TGTGCCAGTTCGCCTGGGACAGGGACGGGCTACGAGCAGTACTTC. This encodes CASSPGTGTGYEQYF.

The rearrangement uses TRBV5-6 and TRBJ2-2; D unclear. Trimming took off 0 bases at V and 1 base at J, with 10 bases between the two ends. Germline V gives CDR1 SGHDT, CDR2 YYEEEE. The CDR3 is 16 residues long. The CDR3 DNA reads TGTGCCAGCAGCTTGGTCGCAGGTTGGAACACCGGGGAGCTGTTTTTT. Residues: CASSLVAGWNTGELFF.